This is a list of T cell receptor beta chains from one sample in a study of T cells expressing NK-cell markers. From its re-call of the 5' RACE reads, TCRdb lists each CDR3 protein once, without DNA. Recorded for this sample: a few hundred thousand distinct CDR3 sequences. The source material was blood T cells: a sorted CD56 or NKG2C T cell subset, CD4+ or CD8+ T cells, or bulk PBMC T cells (not recorded which). These receptors were taken from a woman in her forties or fifties in good health. The CDR3 runs from the conserved cysteine through the conserved F or W. Fields, in order: J gene, V gene, CDR3 protein.

j_gene: TRBJ2-7
v_gene: TRBV3-1
CDR3aa: CASSQAGFSGYEQYF

j_gene: TRBJ1-1
v_gene: TRBV7-9
CDR3aa: CASSLARGTGRMNTEAFF

j_gene: TRBJ2-1
v_gene: TRBV5-1
CDR3aa: CASSSGLAGGFADEQFF

j_gene: TRBJ1-1
v_gene: TRBV20-1
CDR3aa: CSAYGHQNTEAFF

j_gene: TRBJ2-1
v_gene: TRBV5-5
CDR3aa: CASSFRDGTYNEQFF

j_gene: TRBJ2-5
v_gene: TRBV2
CDR3aa: CASRPNQETQYF

j_gene: TRBJ1-2
v_gene: TRBV24-1
CDR3aa: CATNAGTDFRGGYTF

j_gene: TRBJ2-1
v_gene: TRBV5-1
CDR3aa: CASSLSLTGDFGEQFF

j_gene: TRBJ2-1
v_gene: TRBV12-3/TRBV12-4
CDR3aa: CASSFSNLAHEQFF

j_gene: TRBJ1-2
v_gene: TRBV6-5
CDR3aa: CASSLDGQGNYGYTF

j_gene: TRBJ2-3
v_gene: TRBV20-1
CDR3aa: CSARDMSEFGDTQYF

j_gene: TRBJ2-1
v_gene: TRBV27
CDR3aa: CASSFRGRSYNEQFF

j_gene: TRBJ2-2
v_gene: TRBV7-2
CDR3aa: CASSLVAIAGAGELFF

j_gene: TRBJ2-7
v_gene: TRBV25-1
CDR3aa: CASGDPHDYEQYF

j_gene: TRBJ1-1
v_gene: TRBV5-1
CDR3aa: CASSLDPGGETEAFF

j_gene: TRBJ2-2
v_gene: TRBV5-1
CDR3aa: CASSFGTSGTGELFF

j_gene: TRBJ2-2
v_gene: TRBV24-1
CDR3aa: CATSDSFGTSAGELFF

j_gene: TRBJ1-2
v_gene: TRBV9
CDR3aa: CASSVETGWNYGYTF

j_gene: TRBJ2-1
v_gene: TRBV6-1
CDR3aa: CASSAVLNEQFF

j_gene: TRBJ1-5
v_gene: TRBV6-2/TRBV6-3
CDR3aa: CASSYTGRPQGPQHF

j_gene: TRBJ2-1
v_gene: TRBV7-3
CDR3aa: CASSYSTGLGYNEQFF

j_gene: TRBJ2-3
v_gene: TRBV12-5
CDR3aa: CASEGRNTDTQYF

j_gene: TRBJ2-3
v_gene: TRBV7-8
CDR3aa: CASSLREGLAGVSADTQYF

j_gene: TRBJ2-3
v_gene: TRBV12-3/TRBV12-4
CDR3aa: CASSLRLAEHTDTQYF

j_gene: TRBJ1-5
v_gene: TRBV21-1
CDR3aa: CASSKQSRRFQPQHF

j_gene: TRBJ2-3
v_gene: TRBV19
CDR3aa: CASSSSGRAVLADTQYF

j_gene: TRBJ2-7
v_gene: TRBV4-1
CDR3aa: CASSQESGRASEQYF

j_gene: TRBJ2-1
v_gene: TRBV25-1
CDR3aa: CASSALGVGEQFF

j_gene: TRBJ1-5
v_gene: TRBV15
CDR3aa: CATSRDIPSPQHF

j_gene: TRBJ1-6
v_gene: TRBV3-1
CDR3aa: CASRVGRGNSPLHF